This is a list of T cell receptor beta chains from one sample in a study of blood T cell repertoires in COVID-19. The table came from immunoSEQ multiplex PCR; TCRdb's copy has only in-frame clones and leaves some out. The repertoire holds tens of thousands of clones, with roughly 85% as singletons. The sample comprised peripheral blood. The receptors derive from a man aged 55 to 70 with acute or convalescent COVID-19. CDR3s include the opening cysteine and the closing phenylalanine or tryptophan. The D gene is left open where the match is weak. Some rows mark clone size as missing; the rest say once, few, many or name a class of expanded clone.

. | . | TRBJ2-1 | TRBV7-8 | TGTGCCACCAATGAGGGAGTCTCCTACAATGAGCAGTTCTTC | CATNEGVSYNEQFF
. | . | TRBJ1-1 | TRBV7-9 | TGTGCCAGCAGCTCCGCAAAAGCGGGGTACACTGAAGCTTTCTTT | CASSSAKAGYTEAFF
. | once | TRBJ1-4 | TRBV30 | TGTGCCTGGAGTATATCGGGGGGGGATGAAAAACTGTTTTTT | CAWSISGGDEKLFF
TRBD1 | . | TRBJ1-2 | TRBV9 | TGTGCCAGCAGCGAGGGGACAGGAAATGGCTACACCTTC | CASSEGTGNGYTF
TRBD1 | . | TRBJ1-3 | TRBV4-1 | TGCGCCAGCAGCCTCCAGACAGGGAGAAACACCATATATTTT | CASSLQTGRNTIYF
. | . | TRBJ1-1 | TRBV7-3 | TGTGCCAGCAGCTACGGTTTTGGCACTGAAGCTTTCTTT | CASSYGFGTEAFF
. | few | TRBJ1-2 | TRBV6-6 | TGTGCCAGCAGTTCGGGGGTCCTAGGCTATGGCTACACCTTC | CASSSGVLGYGYTF
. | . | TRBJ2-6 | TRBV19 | TGTGCCAGTAGTATAGTAGGGGGCTCTGGGGCCAACGTCCTGACTTTC | CASSIVGGSGANVLTF
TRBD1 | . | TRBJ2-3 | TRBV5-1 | TGCGCCAGCAGCTTGGCTGGACAGGGGAGAACAGATACGCAGTATTTT | CASSLAGQGRTDTQYF
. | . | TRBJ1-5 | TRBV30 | TGTGCCTGGAATTCAGGGATCCATCAGCCCCAGCATTTT | CAWNSGIHQPQHF
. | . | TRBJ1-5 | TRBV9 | TGTGCCAGCAGCGTAGCTACTCCACAGGTTTATAGCAATCAGCCCCAGCATTTT | CASSVATPQVYSNQPQHF
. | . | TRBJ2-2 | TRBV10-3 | TGTGCCATCAGTGCAGGGACCGGGGAGCTGTTTTTT | CAISAGTGELFF
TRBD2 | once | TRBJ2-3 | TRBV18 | TGTGCCAGCTCAGGGGGACTAGCGGGCAACACAGATACGCAGTATTTT | CASSGGLAGNTDTQYF
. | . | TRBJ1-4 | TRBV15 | TGTGCCACCAGCAGAGGGGCACGCGTAGGTGAAAAACTGTTTTTT | CATSRGARVGEKLFF
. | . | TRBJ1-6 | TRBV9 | TGTGCCAGCAGCCCCCACAGTTCAACCCTCCACTTT | CASSPHSSTLHF
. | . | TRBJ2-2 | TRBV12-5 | TGTGCTAGTGGCAATCGGGCAGGGGATTGGACCGGGGAGCTGTTTTTT | CASGNRAGDWTGELFF
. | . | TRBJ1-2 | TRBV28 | TGTGCCAGCAGGGGACAAAACTATGGCTACACCTTC | CASRGQNYGYTF
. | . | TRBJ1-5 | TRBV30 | TGTGCCTGGAGTGTGCGGGGGTTGAGCAATCAGCCCCAGCATTTT | CAWSVRGLSNQPQHF
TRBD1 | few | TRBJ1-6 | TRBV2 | TGTGCCAGCACCGGACAGGGGGTGCGCCAAAGTAACCTCCACTTT | CASTGQGVRQSNLHF
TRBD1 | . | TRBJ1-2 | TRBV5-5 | TGTGCCAGCAGCTGGGACAGGGCCTATGGCTACACCTTC | CASSWDRAYGYTF
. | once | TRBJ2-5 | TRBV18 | TGTGCCAGCTCCGACAGGACCCAAGAGACCCAGTACTTC | CASSDRTQETQYF
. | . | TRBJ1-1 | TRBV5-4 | TGTGCCAGCAGCCCCGGGTCGTTACGCACTGAAGCTTTCTTT | CASSPGSLRTEAFF
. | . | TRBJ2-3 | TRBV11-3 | TGTGCCAGCAGCTTGTCACGGGGCACAGATACGCAGTATTTT | CASSLSRGTDTQYF
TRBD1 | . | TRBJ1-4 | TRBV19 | TGTGCCAGTAACGGCAGGGGGCGAGGAACTAATGAAAAACTGTTTTTT | CASNGRGRGTNEKLFF
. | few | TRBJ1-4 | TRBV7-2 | TGTGCCAGCAGCTTAAATAGCGGGCTTAATGAAAAACTGTTTTTT | CASSLNSGLNEKLFF
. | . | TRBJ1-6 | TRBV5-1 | TGCGCCAGCAGCTTGGGAGACGGTCCAATAAGGGGTTCACCCCTCCACTTT | CASSLGDGPIRGSPLHF
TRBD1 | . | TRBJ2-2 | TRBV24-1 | TGTGCCACCAGTGACCCCGGACAGGGGGACACCGGGGAGCTGTTTTTT | CATSDPGQGDTGELFF
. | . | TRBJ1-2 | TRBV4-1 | TGCGCCAGCAGCCAAGATCTGACAGATATCAATGGCTACACCTTC | CASSQDLTDINGYTF
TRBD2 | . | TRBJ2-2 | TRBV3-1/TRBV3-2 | TGTGCCAGCAGCCGGTTTGCGGGAGGGCGCAACACCGGGGAGCTGTTTTTT | CASSRFAGGRNTGELFF
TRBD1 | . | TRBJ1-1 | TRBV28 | TGTGCCAGCAGTCTCTACAGGGGCGAGGCTTTCTTT | CASSLYRGEAFF
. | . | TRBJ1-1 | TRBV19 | TGTGCCAGTAGTACCAGGGACAACCGGAACACTGAAGCTTTCTTT | CASSTRDNRNTEAFF
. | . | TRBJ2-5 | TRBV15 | TGTGCCACCAGCAGAGATAGCCGAGAGACCCAGTACTTC | CATSRDSRETQYF
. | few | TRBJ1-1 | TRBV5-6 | TGTGCCAGCAGCTTGGTCGGGGAGAACACTGAAGCTTTCTTT | CASSLVGENTEAFF
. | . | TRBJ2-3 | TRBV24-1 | TGTGCCACCAGTGAACAGGGCCCAGATACGCAGTATTTT | CATSEQGPDTQYF
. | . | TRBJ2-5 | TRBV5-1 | TGCGCCAGCAGCTTGGTGAGCATGGAGGGGACCCAGTACTTC | CASSLVSMEGTQYF
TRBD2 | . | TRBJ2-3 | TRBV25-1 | TGTGCCAGTCGTAGCGGGAGCCAACTTACAGATACGCAGTATTTT | CASRSGSQLTDTQYF
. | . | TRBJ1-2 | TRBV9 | TGTGCCAGCAGCGTGGTTACAGGGTGGGATGGCTACACCTTC | CASSVVTGWDGYTF
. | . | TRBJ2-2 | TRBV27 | TGTGCCAGCAGCAAGAACACCGGGGAGCTGTTTTTT | CASSKNTGELFF
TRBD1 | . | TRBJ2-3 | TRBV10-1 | TGCGCCAGCAGGCTAGGACAGGGGGATACAGATACGCAGTATTTT | CASRLGQGDTDTQYF
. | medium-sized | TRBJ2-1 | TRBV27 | TGTGCCAGCGGGGATAGACAGGAGGCCTACAATGAGCAGTTCTTC | CASGDRQEAYNEQFF
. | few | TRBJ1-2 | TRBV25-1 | TGTGCCAGCAGGGACAGAGGTCAGGGCTACACCTTC | CASRDRGQGYTF
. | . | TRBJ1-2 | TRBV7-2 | TGTGCCAGCACCCTAGGGGCAGGGGATGGCTACACCTTC | CASTLGAGDGYTF
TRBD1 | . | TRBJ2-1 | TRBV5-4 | TGTGCCAGCAGCGGCCGGGACAGGGGATCCAATGAGCAGTTCTTC | CASSGRDRGSNEQFF
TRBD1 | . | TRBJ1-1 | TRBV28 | TGTGCCAGCAGTTCCTGGGACAGTGAAGCTTTCTTT | CASSSWDSEAFF
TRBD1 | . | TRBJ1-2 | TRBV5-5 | TGTGCCAGCAGCTTGTGGGGACAGTCTAACTATGGCTACACCTTC | CASSLWGQSNYGYTF
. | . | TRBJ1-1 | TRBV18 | TGTGCCAGCTCTCCCGCGAAACCCCCTAACACTGAAGCTTTCTTT | CASSPAKPPNTEAFF
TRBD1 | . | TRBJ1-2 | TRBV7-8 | TGTGCCAGCAGCCGCGGACAGGGGACGGGCTACACCTTC | CASSRGQGTGYTF